This T cell receptor beta chain is drawn from a study of T cell repertoires and leukemia-associated antigens (dated by TCRdb to about 2019). Study-wide context: Around 15 million effective reads were obtained overall, with each sample giving about 5.1 to 7 million read pairs and roughly 3 to 5.0 million effective reads. In vitro peptide stimulation of healthy T cells was used with the aim of identifying the antigen recognized by a TCR Vbeta21 clone previously found in CML patients. What the work shows at the level of the full study, not this receptor alone: Direct testing of the expanded clones' antigen specificity and function was not done, and further investigation was required. No significant differences among the four groups were observed in the numbers of Vbeta genes (about 60), Jbeta genes (over twelve), VDJ rearrangements, or unique CDR3s.

This clonotype was counted many times. The antigen this receptor binds is unknown. Base qualities are missing; no much larger clone stands one base away. The trim is 2 bases for V and 5 bases for J, with a gap of 15 bases between the germline ends. From its cysteine to its phenylalanine, the CDR3 spans 15 amino acids. Only the CDR3 DNA is retained, 45 bases long and in frame from the first base. Reading the germline V gene gives CDR1 SGHTA and CDR2 FQGNSA. TRIzol reagent was used to extract total RNA from the cultured T cells. TCRbeta libraries were amplified from RNA by 5' rapid amplification of cDNA ends (5'RACE). Library concentration and integrity were checked with Qubit, an Agilent instrument, and quantitative PCR before sequencing. A commercial service provider sequenced the qualified libraries on Illumina HiSeq or MiSeq. The published analysis was carried out like this. TCR sequences in each sample were identified using MiXCR version 1.8.2. For a clone to be considered qualified, a CDR3 longer than four amino acids, an in-frame nucleotide length, and the absence of a stop codon were required. A read containing the complete CDR3 structure was defined as an effective read. RT-PCR with 24 Vbeta primers, GeneScan spectratyping, and Sanger sequencing were used to validate expanded clones. TCRdb passed the public sequencing reads through fastp at Q25 and MiXCR, retaining productive beta sequences. CDR3 protein duplicates are merged, each entry listing the most common genes and DNA. Clone size and V and J calls follow TCRdb, not the original study. Across this sample there are about 11,000 distinct CDR3 sequences, with roughly 43% seen only once. The ten most abundant clones make up 27% of the sample.

CD3+ T cells were first rested overnight at 2.5 million cells/mL in RPMI 1640 without fetal bovine serum. MACS immunomagnetic beads were used according to the manufacturer's instructions to isolate CD3+ T cells from PBMCs. The TCR comes from a female donor in good health. Sequencing was carried out using CD3+ T cells sorted from blood and cultured. This receptor chain uses TRBV7-2 and TRBJ1-2; a tentative D match to TRBD1 spans 5 bases. The CDR3 here reads CASSLRAGMGYGYTF. The bases are TGTGCCAGCAGCTTACGGGCAGGGATGGGGTATGGCTACACCTTC.